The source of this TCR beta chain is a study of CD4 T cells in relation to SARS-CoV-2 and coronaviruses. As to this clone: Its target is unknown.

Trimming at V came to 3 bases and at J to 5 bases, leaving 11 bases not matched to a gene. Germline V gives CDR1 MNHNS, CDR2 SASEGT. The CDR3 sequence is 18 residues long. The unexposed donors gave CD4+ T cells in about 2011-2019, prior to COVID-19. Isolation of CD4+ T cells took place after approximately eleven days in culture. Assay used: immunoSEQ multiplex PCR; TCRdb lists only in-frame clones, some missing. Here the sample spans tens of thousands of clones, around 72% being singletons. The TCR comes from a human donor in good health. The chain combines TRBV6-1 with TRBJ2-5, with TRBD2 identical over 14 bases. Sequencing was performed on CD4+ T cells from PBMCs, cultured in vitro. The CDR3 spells CASSDHYLGLAGVETQYF. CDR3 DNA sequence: TGTGCCAGCAGTGACCATTACCTGGGACTAGCGGGAGTGGAGACCCAGTACTTC.